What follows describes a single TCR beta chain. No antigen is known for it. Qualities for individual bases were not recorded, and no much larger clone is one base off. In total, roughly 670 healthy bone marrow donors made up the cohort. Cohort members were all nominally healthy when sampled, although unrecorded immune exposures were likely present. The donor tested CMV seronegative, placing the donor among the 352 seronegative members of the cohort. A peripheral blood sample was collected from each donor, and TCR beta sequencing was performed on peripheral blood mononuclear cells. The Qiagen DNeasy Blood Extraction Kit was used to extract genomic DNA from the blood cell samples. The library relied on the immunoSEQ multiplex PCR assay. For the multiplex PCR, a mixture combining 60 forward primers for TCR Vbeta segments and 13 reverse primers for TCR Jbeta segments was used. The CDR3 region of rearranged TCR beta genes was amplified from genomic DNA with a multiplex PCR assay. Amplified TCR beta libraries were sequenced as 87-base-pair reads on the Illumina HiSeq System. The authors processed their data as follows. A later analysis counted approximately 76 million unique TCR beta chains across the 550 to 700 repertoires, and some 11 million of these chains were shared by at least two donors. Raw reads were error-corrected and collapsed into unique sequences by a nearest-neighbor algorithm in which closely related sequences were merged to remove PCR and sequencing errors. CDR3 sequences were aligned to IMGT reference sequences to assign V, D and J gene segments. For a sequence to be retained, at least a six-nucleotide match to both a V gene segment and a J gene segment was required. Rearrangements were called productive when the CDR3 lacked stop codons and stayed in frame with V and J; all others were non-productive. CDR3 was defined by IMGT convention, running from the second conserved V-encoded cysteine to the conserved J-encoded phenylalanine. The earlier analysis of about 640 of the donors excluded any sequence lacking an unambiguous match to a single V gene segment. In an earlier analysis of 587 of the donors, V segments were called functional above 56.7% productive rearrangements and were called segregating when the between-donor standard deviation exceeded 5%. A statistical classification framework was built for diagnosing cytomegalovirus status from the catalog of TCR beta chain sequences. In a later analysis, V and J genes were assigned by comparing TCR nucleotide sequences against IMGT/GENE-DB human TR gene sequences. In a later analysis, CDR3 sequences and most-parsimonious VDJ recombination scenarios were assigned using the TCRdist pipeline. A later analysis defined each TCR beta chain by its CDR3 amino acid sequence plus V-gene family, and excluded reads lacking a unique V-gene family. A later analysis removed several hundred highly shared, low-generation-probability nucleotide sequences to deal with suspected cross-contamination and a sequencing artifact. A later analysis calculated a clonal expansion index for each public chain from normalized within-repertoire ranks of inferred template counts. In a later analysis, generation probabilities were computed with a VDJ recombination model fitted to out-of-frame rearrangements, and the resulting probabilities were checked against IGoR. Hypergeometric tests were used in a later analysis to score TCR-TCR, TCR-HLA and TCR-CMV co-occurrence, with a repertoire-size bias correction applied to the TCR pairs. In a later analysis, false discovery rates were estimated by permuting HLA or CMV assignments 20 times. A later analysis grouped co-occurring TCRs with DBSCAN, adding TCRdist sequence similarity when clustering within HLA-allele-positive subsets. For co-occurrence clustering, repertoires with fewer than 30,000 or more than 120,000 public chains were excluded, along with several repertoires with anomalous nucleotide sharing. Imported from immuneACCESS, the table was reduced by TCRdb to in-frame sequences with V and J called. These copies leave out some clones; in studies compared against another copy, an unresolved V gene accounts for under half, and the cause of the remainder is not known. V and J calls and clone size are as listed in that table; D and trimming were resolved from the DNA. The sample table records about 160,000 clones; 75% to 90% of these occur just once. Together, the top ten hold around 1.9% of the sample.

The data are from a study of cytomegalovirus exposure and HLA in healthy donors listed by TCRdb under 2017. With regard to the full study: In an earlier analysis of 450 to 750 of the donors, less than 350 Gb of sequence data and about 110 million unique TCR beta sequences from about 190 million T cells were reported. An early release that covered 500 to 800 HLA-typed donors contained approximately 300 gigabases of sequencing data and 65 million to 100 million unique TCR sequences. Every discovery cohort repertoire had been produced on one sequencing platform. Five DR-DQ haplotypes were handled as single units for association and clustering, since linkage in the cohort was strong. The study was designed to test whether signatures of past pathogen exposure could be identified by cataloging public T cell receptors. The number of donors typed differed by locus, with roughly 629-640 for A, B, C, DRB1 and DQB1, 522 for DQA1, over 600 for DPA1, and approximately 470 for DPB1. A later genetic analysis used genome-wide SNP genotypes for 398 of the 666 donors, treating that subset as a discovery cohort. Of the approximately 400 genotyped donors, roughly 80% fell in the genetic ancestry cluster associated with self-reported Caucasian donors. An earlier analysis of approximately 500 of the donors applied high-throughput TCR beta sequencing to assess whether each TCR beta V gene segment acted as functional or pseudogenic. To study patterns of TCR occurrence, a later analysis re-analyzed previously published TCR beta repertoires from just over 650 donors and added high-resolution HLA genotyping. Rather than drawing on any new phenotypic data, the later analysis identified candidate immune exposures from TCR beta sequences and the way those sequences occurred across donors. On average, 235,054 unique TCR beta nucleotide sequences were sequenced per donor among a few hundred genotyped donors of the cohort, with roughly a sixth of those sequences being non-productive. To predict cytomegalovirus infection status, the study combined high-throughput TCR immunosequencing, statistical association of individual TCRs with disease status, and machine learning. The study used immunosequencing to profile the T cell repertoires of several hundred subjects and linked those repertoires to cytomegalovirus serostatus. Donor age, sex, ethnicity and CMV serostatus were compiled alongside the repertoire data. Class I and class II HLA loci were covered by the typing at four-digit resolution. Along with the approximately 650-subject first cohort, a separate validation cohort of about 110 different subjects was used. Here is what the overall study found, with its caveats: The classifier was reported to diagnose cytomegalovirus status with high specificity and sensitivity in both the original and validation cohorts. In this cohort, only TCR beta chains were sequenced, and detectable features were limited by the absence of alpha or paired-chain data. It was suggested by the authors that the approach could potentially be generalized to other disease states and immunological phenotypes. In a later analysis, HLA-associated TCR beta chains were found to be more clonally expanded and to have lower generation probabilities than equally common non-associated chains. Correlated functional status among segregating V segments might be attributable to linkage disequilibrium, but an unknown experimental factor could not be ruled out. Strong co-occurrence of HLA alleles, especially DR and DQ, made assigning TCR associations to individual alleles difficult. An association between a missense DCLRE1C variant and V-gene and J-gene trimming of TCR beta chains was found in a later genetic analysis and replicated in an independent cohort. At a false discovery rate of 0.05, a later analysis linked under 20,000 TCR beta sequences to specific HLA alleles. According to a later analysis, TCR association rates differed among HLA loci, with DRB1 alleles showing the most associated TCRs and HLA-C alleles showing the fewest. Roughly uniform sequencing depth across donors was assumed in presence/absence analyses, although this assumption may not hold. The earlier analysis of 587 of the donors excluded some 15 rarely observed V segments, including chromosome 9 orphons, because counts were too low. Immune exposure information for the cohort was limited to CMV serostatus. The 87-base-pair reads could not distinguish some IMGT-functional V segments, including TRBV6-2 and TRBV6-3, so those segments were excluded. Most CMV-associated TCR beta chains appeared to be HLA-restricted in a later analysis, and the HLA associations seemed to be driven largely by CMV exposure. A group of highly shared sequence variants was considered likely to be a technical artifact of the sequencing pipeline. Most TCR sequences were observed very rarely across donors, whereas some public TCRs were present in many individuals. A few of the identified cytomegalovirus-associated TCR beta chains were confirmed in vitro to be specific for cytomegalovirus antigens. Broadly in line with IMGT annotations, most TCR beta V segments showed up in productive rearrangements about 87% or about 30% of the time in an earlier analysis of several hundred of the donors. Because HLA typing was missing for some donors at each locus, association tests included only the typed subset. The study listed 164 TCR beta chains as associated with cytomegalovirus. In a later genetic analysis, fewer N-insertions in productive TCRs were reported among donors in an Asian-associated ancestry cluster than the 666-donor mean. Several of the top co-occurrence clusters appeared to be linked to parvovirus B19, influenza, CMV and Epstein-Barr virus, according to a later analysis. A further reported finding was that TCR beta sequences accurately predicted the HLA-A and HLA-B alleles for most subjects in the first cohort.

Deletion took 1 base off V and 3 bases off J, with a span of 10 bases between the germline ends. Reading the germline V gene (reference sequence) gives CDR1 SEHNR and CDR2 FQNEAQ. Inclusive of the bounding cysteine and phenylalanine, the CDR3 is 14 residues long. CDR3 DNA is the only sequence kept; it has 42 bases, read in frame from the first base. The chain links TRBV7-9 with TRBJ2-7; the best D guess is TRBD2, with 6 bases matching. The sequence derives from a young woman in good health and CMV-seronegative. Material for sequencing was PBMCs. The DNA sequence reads TGTGCCAGCAGCTTAGAAGGGGAGGTCTACGAGCAGTACTTC. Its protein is CASSLEGEVYEQYF.